The 14 T cell receptor beta chains listed next were all sequenced from one sample in a study of blood T cells in healthy people across ages (dated by TCRdb to between 2014 and 2016). Libraries were built with 5' RACE. TCRdb lists the instrument as Illumina HiSeq 2500. A second PCR of roughly 7 to 11 cycles was performed with a sample-barcoded 5' primer and a J-beta primer mix. TCRdb reanalyzed the raw reads on its own, using fastp at Q25 for trimming and MiXCR for clone calling, and kept in-frame beta chains. Under each unique CDR3 protein, matching rows form one entry showing the most common genes and DNA. This sample gives 800,000 to 1,300,000 distinct CDR3 sequences in total; approximately 25% of them show up just once. Less than 0.85% of the sample lies in the top ten. These sequences were also reported in another study, on T cells of mothers and their children.

The sample consisted of blood. These receptors were collected from a girl aged 2 to 9 in good health.

This clonotype has only one observation. The genes are TRBV13 and TRBJ1-2, with D perhaps TRBD1 (5 bases). Germline CDR1 and CDR2: PRHDT and FYEKMQ (reference sequence). The CDR3 length is 15 residues. The ends were cut back, 5 bases at V and 8 bases at J, with 21 bases in the middle. DNA for the CDR3: TGTGCCAGCAGCCGCTATTCAACAGGAGATAACGGCTACACCTTC. Protein: CASSRYSTGDNGYTF. Full variable domain (missing parts from reference TRBV13 and TRBJ1-2): AAGVIQSPRHLIKEKRETATLKCYPIPRHDTVYWYQQGPGQDPQFLISFYEKMQSDKGSIPDRFSAQQFSDYHSELNMSSLELGDSALYFCASSRYSTGDNGYTFGSGTRLTVV.

This clonotype has a handful of counts. This rearrangement joins TRBV7-9 to TRBJ1-2, with 9 bases matching TRBD1. In germline, CDR1 is SEHNR, CDR2 FQNEAQ (reference sequence). V was pared by 5 bases and J by 8 bases, with 6 bases of the junction left unmatched. CDR3 length: 13 residues. The CDR3 DNA reads TGTGCCAGCAGCAAATGGGACAGGGTAGGCTACACCTTC. Its translation: CASSKWDRVGYTF.

This clonotype was seen a handful of times. The rearrangement links TRBV5-4 to TRBJ2-5; the D is unclear. Trimming took off 7 bases at V and 5 bases at J, with 15 bases between the two ends. The CDR3 runs to 13 residues. The V gene's germline CDR1 is SGHNT and CDR2 YYREEE (reference sequence). CDR3 in amino acids: CASRIWGSETQYF. CDR3 DNA sequence: TGTGCCAGCCGAATTTGGGGTTCGGAGACCCAGTACTTC.

The CDR3 nucleotides are TGCAGTGCTAGTTCGGGGGGACAGGGCGGGGGGACTGAAGCTTTCTTT. Its protein product is CSASSGGQGGGTEAFF. The chain is built from TRBV20-1 and TRBJ1-1; 9 nucleotides agree with TRBD1. Trimming at V came to 3 bases and at J to 5 bases, leaving 13 bases not matched to a gene. The CDR3 contains 16 residues. The germline CDR1 and CDR2 sequences are DFQATT and SNEGSKA (reference sequence).

This clonotype appeared a few times. The chain couples TRBV5-1 to TRBJ2-5, with no clear D. The germline gives CDR1 SGHRS, CDR2 YFSETQ. This CDR3 has 12 amino acids. The V and J ends lost 5 bases and 14 bases respectively, with 19 bases between them. In DNA, the CDR3 is TGCGCCAGCAGTACTCCTCCCGAGCTCCCCTACTTC. It yields the protein CASSTPPELPYF.

There are a few counts of this clonotype. V and J are TRBV20-1 and TRBJ2-5, with D uncertain. The CDR3 sequence is 11 residues long. Trimming took off 5 bases at V and 2 bases at J, with 6 bases between the two ends. Germline values: CDR1 DFQATT, CDR2 SNEGSKA (reference sequence). The chain's CDR3 is CSADLQETQYF. Written as DNA, the CDR3 is TGCAGTGCTGACTTACAAGAGACCCAGTACTTC.

This clonotype was seen ten or more times. The rearrangement joins TRBV29-1 to TRBJ2-5; D not certain. From germline, CDR1 is SQVTM and CDR2 ANQGSEA. The CDR3 is 14 residues long. Between the trimmed V and J ends, which lost 3 bases and 2 bases, there was a span of 13 bases. The CDR3 sequence is CSVDSFGEQETQYF. Written as DNA, the CDR3 is TGCAGCGTTGATAGTTTCGGCGAACAAGAGACCCAGTACTTC.

V and J are TRBV9 and TRBJ1-2; D gene uncertain. The CDR3 extends over 14 amino acids. Trimming cost V 3 bases and J 3 bases, with 12 bases left between them. Germline V lookup: CDR1 SGDLS, CDR2 YYNGEE. The CDR3 reads CASSAGGPDYGYTF. The DNA of the CDR3 is TGTGCCAGCAGCGCCGGAGGGCCCGACTATGGCTACACCTTC. Variable domain in full (rest from reference TRBV9 and TRBJ1-2): DSGVTQTPKHLITATGQRVTLRCSPRSGDLSVYWYQQSLDQGLQFLIQYYNGEERAKGNILERFSAQQFPDLHSELNLSSLELGDSALYFCASSAGGPDYGYTFGSGTRLTVV.

J is TRBJ2-1 and V is TRBV29-1; 13 positions match TRBD2. Judging by the DNA end, TRBJ2-5 fits better; the J call may be wrong. This CDR3 region has 17 residues. Per the germline V gene, CDR1 is SQVTM and CDR2 is ANQGSEA. CDR3 coding DNA: TGCAGCCCCCTAAAAACCGGGACTAGCGGGATGAGGGAGACCCAGTACTTC. Protein product: CSPLKTGTSGMRETQYF.

The chain uses TRBV4-1 and TRBJ2-1; 11 bases are shared with TRBD2. Near its end, the DNA agrees better with TRBJ2-7, so the J call may be wrong. Germline lookup yields CDR1 MGHRA and CDR2 YSYEKL. This CDR3 has 17 residues. CDR3 DNA: TGCGCCAGCAGCCATAGAACCCCTAGCGGGAGGTCCTACGAGCAGTACTTC. Translation gives CASSHRTPSGRSYEQYF.

J is TRBJ2-3 and V is TRBV12-3 or TRBV12-4; D possibly corresponds to TRBD2 (5 bases). Trimming took 4 bases from V and 6 from J, leaving 8 bases between them. The length of the CDR3 is 12 residues. CDR3 sequence (DNA): TGTGCCAGCAGTTCGGGAATCGATACGCAGTATTTT. It yields the protein CASSSGIDTQYF.

CDR3 loop: CASSSTGLDTQYF. The CDR3 DNA follows: TGTGCCAGCAGCTCGACGGGACTCGATACGCAGTATTTT. The chain links TRBV6-2 or TRBV6-3 to TRBJ2-3; possible D gene TRBD2, 6 bases. CDR3 length: 13 amino acids. V was shortened by 6 bases and J by 6 bases, with 13 bases between the two germline ends. Germline values: CDR1 MNHEY, CDR2 SVGEGT.

This clonotype was seen more than once but under ten times. J is TRBJ2-5 and V is TRBV28; D gene uncertain. The last part of the DNA fits TRBJ2-1 better; the J call may be wrong. Germline lookup yields CDR1 MDHEN and CDR2 SYDVKM. The CDR3 covers 12 residues. DNA for the CDR3: TGTGCCAGCAGTCCAACTCCCTACGAGCAGTTCTTC. Protein: CASSPTPYEQFF.

The V and J genes are TRBV6-1 and TRBJ2-7; no reliable D call. This CDR3 contains 14 residues. Germline V lookup: CDR1 MNHNS, CDR2 SASEGT. V was trimmed by 4 bases and J by 0 bases, leaving 10 bases between them. The CDR3 loop reads CASSGVKSSYEQYF. CDR3 bases: TGTGCCAGCAGTGGAGTGAAGAGCTCCTACGAGCAGTACTTC.